This TCR beta chain stems from a study of blood T cell repertoires in COVID-19. This clone was detected a few times. Across 20 to 25 US areas, participants ranged in age from about 18 to 100 years. Participant reports of clinical history set cohort assignment. The CDR3 runs 13 residues. The V end lost 1 base, the J end lost 9 bases, and 13 bases lay between the germline ends. Germline V gene lookup returns CDR1 SEHNR and CDR2 FQNEAQ (reference sequence). Produced via immunoSEQ multiplex PCR; TCRdb's table is partial and in-frame only. Seen here are hundreds of thousands of clones, nearly 90% observed once, and the top ten hold 1.7%.

The origin of this receptor is a young woman with acute COVID-19. The material sequenced was PBMCs or T cells enriched from blood (not recorded which). V usage is TRBV7-9 and J usage is TRBJ2-7, with D unclear. The CDR3, as DNA: TGTGCCAGCAGCTTAGACGGGTTAGTTGGGCAGTACTTC. Amino acid sequence: CASSLDGLVGQYF.